These 5 T cell receptor beta chains were all obtained from the same sample, sequenced in a study of shared clonotypes between healthy human individuals (dated by TCRdb to 2018 to 2021). CD8 naive samples were obtained by positive selection for CCR7 among CD45RO-negative cells, yielding a CD45RA+CCR7+ population from which TemRA cells were excluded. To prepare the library, the immunoSEQ multiplex PCR assay was applied. TCRdb carries this immuneACCESS record with in-frame sequences only. Its versions omit some clonotypes, under half of them owing to an unresolved V gene in the studies checked, with the rest unexplained. The sample yields over 2 million clones; 85% to 95% were counted once. 0.9% to 1.4% of the sample comes from the top ten. The sample was naive CD8+ T cells sorted from blood. In light of the paper, this sample's cell subset or site label describes: CD45RA+CCR7+. All receptors derive from a man younger than 35 in good health.

The chain joins TRBV5-6 to TRBJ1-1; perhaps TRBD1 as D (5 bases). The germline V and J ends were trimmed by 2 bases and 1 base, with 21 bases remaining between them. Germline assignment: CDR1 SGHDT and CDR2 YYEEEE. The CDR3 has 18 amino acids. The CDR3 nucleotides read TGTGCCAGCAGCTTCGAGAGACAGTCGGGGTTATGGAACACTGAAGCTTTCTTT. Protein product: CASSFERQSGLWNTEAFF.

J is TRBJ2-7 and V is TRBV13, with TRBD2 as a possible D gene (5 bases). The length of the CDR3 is 15 residues. Trimming took off 5 bases at V and 5 bases at J, with 19 bases between the two ends. The germline V gene encodes CDR1 PRHDT and CDR2 FYEKMQ (reference sequence). The CDR3 DNA follows: TGTGCCAGCAGCATCACGGGGAAGGGTCAGGACGAGCAGTACTTC. Translating it yields CASSITGKGQDEQYF.

The CDR3 DNA sequence: TGTGCCAGCAGCTTGGGGCCGGCTATAGAGAACGAGCAGTACTTC. Amino acid sequence: CASSLGPAIENEQYF. The chain has TRBV11-1 and TRBJ2-7; possible D gene TRBD1, 5 bases. The length of the CDR3 is 15 residues. The V gene lost 3 bases and the J gene lost 5 bases, with 17 bases spanning the gap. Germline lookup yields CDR1 SGHAT and CDR2 FQDESV (reference sequence).

The chain has TRBV11-2 and TRBJ2-3, with a tentative D call TRBD2 (5 bases). CDR1 is SGHAT and CDR2 is FQNNGV in the germline V gene. This CDR3 is 17 amino acids long. Trimming pared 1 base from V and 2 bases from J, leaving 16 bases between. CDR3 sequence (DNA): TGTGCCAGCAGCTTAGTCTCTCTGCGGGTATCCACAGATACGCAGTATTTT. This encodes CASSLVSLRVSTDTQYF.

This sequence joins TRBV4-3 and TRBJ2-7; 8 positions agree with TRBD1. V lost 0 bases to trimming and J lost 3 bases; unmatched junction nucleotides: 4. CDR3 length: 15 residues. Per germline, CDR1 LGHNA and CDR2 YSLEER. This CDR3 is CASSQEQGAYYEQYF. The CDR3 DNA reads as TGCGCCAGCAGCCAAGAGCAGGGGGCATACTACGAGCAGTACTTC.